This T cell receptor (beta chain) was recovered during a study of technical replicates of blood from a handful of donors. Assay used: immunoSEQ multiplex PCR; TCRdb lists only in-frame clones, some missing. The sample holds approximately 76,000 clones; just over 85% are singletons and the top ten take approximately 4.6%. This clone is labeled as medium-sized. CDR1 is SNHLY, CDR2 FYNNEI, per germline. CDR3 length: 13 residues. The trim removed 5 bases at V and 6 bases at J, leaving 4 bases unmatched. The sequence was collected from a human donor in good health. Some clones in this sample may be carry-over from other donors' samples. The rearrangement joins TRBV2 to TRBJ1-1, with TRBD1 matching 9 bases. The sequencing input was PBMCs. CDR3 sequence reads: CASSRGQGPEAFF. As DNA, the CDR3 is TGTGCCAGCAGTAGGGGACAGGGACCTGAAGCTTTCTTT. The full variable domain, completed using reference TRBV2 and TRBJ1-1, is EPEVTQTPSHQVTQMGQEVILRCVPISNHLYFYWYRQILGQKVEFLVSFYNNEISEKSEIFDDQFSVERPDGSNFTLKIRSTKLEDSAMYFCASSRGQGPEAFFGQGTRLTVV.